The 6 T cell receptor beta chains reported below all come from one sample, sequenced in a study of blood T cell repertoires in COVID-19. The repertoire was sequenced with immunoSEQ multiplex PCR; TCRdb's copy has only in-frame clones and lacks some. The table includes 100,000 or so clones, roughly nine tenths detected once. Sequenced sample: peripheral blood. These receptors all come from a man aged 45-60 years with acute or convalescent COVID-19.

This sequence joins TRBV2 and TRBJ1-2; D gene unclear. CDR3 length: 12 residues. Germline V gives CDR1 SNHLY, CDR2 FYNNEI. V was pared by 3 bases and J by 7 bases, with 9 bases between. CDR3 coding DNA: TGTGCCAGCAGTGATCCCCAGATTGGCTACACCTTC. This translates into CASSDPQIGYTF.

V is TRBV3-1 (or the pseudogene TRBV3-2) and J is TRBJ2-7, with 7 bases aligning to TRBD2. This CDR3 is 14 amino acids long. The germline gives CDR1 LGHDT, CDR2 YNNKEL (reference sequence). V lost 1 base to trimming and J lost 7 bases; unmatched junction nucleotides: 7. CDR3 residues: CASSQAPTSLEQYF. The CDR3 coding sequence is TGTGCCAGCAGCCAAGCCCCGACTAGCTTAGAGCAGTACTTC.

This clone was counted once. V gene TRBV15 combines with J gene TRBJ1-3, with D possibly matching TRBD1 (6 bases). The CDR3 spans 13 residues. CDR1 is LNHNV, CDR2 YYDKDF, per germline (reference sequence). Trimming took 8 bases from V and 4 from J, leaving 12 bases between them. The CDR3 protein is CATQGGYGNTIYF. The CDR3 nucleotides are TGTGCCACCCAAGGGGGTTACGGAAACACCATATATTTT.

The rearrangement joins TRBV5-1 to TRBJ2-1, with 11 positions matching TRBD2. With V trimmed by 4 bases and J by 2 bases, 2 bases remained unmatched. CDR3 length: 15 amino acids. Germline values: CDR1 SGHRS, CDR2 YFSETQ. CDR3 in DNA: TGCGCCAGCAGCCGTAGCGGGGGGGCCTACAATGAGCAGTTCTTC. This codes for CASSRSGGAYNEQFF.

CDR3 nucleotides: TGTGCCACCAGCAGAGATAACAGCTACGAGCAGTACTTC. Its translation: CATSRDNSYEQYF. This chain links TRBV15 with TRBJ2-7; no firm D call. Germline V gives CDR1 LNHNV, CDR2 YYDKDF (reference sequence). V was trimmed by 0 bases and J by 3 bases, leaving 6 bases between them. The CDR3 consists of 13 residues.

The chain recombines TRBV3-1 (or the pseudogene TRBV3-2) with TRBJ2-5; TRBD2 is a possible D gene (5 bases). The length of the CDR3 is 13 residues. V dropped 0 bases and J dropped 5 bases, with 7 bases sitting between them. Germline values: CDR1 LGHDT, CDR2 YNNKEL (reference sequence). This chain's CDR3 is CASSQDRRETQYF. DNA of the CDR3: TGTGCCAGCAGCCAAGATCGGAGGGAGACCCAGTACTTC.